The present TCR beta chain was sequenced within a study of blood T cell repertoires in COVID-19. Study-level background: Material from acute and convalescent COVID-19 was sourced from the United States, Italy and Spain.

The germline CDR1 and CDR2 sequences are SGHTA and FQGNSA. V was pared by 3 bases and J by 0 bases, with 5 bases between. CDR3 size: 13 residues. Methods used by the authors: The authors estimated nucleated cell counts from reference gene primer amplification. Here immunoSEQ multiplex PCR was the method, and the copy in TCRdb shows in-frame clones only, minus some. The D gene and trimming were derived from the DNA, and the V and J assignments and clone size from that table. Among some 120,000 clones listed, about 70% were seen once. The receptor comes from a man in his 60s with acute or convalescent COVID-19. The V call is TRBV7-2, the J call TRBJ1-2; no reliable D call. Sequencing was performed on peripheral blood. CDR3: CASSFDSNYGYTF. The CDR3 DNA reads TGTGCCAGCAGCTTCGACTCTAACTATGGCTACACCTTC.